Reported below is one T cell receptor (beta chain). The antigen is unknown. The data belong to a study of memory CD4+ T cells and cytomegalovirus serostatus. Broader study findings: CD4+ memory repertoires contained about two fifths of the roughly 160 reported CMV TCRbeta sequences.

Single viable CD3+CD4+CD8-CD45RO+ cells were sorted as the memory CD4+ T cells. In the original processing: Out-of-frame sequences were removed, leaving 2 million or so distinct TCRbeta sequences. The method was immunoSEQ multiplex PCR; TCRdb's version includes in-frame clones alone and lacks a portion of them. Clone size and the V and J calls come from that table; the DNA yielded D and trimming. The sample carries 50,000 to 75,000 clones, around 83% recorded once. CDR3 length equals 19 residues. Germline assignment: CDR1 SEHNR and CDR2 FQNEAQ (reference sequence). Trimming removed 0 bases at V and 0 bases at J, with 18 bases between.

Sequenced sample: memory CD4+ T cells from blood. The sequence was obtained from an adult in good health and CMV-seronegative. The rearrangement joins TRBV7-9 to TRBJ1-3; D ambiguous. The CDR3 region has the DNA TGTGCCAGCAGCTTAGCGCTTTATGGACCCAGGAGCTCTGGAAACACCATATATTTT. Protein sequence: CASSLALYGPRSSGNTIYF.